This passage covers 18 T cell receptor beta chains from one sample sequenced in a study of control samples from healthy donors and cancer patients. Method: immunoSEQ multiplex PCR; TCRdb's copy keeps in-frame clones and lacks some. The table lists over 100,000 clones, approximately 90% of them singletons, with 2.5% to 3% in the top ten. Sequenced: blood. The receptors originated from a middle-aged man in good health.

Here the CDR3 DNA reads TGTGCCAGCATGCCCTTTGGCTCTGGAAACACCATATATTTT. Amino acid sequence: CASMPFGSGNTIYF. The chain has TRBV5-4 and TRBJ1-3, with D uncertain. CDR1 and CDR2 from the germline V gene are SGHNT and YYREEE (reference sequence). This CDR3 comprises 14 residues. Trimming took 6 bases from V and 0 from J, leaving 10 bases between them.

The CDR3 DNA is TGTGCCAGCAGCCCCTTGGGACTTAACTATGGCTACACCTTC. Translating it yields CASSPLGLNYGYTF. The chain links TRBV7-6 to TRBJ1-2; possibly TRBD1 for D (5 bases). Germline V lookup: CDR1 SGHVS, CDR2 FNYEAQ. V was clipped by 5 bases and J by 1 base, with 11 bases between them. This CDR3 has 14 residues.

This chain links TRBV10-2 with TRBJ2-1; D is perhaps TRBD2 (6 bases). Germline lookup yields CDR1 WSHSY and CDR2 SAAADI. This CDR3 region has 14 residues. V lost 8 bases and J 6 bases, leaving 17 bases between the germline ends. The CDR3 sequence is CASRTRGDFNEQFF. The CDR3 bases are TGCGCCAGCCGAACTCGCGGGGACTTCAATGAGCAGTTCTTC.

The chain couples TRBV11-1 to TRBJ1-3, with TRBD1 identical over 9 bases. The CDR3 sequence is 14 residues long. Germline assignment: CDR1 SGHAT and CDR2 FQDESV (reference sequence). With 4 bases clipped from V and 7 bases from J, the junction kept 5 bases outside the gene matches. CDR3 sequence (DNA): TGTGCCAGCAGCTCCCGGGACAGGGCCAACACCATATATTTT. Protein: CASSSRDRANTIYF.

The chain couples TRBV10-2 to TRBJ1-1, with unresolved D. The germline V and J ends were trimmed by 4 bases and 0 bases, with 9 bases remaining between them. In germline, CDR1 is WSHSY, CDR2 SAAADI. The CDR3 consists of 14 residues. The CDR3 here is CASSGNSMNTEAFF. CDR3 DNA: TGCGCCAGCAGTGGGAATAGCATGAACACTGAAGCTTTCTTT.

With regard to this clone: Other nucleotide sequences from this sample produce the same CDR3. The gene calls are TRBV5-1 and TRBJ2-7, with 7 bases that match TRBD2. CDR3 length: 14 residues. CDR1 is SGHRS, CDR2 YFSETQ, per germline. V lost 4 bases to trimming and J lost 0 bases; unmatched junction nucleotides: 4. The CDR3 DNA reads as TGCGCCAGCAGCCCGACGGGGGGCTCCTACGAGCAGTACTTC. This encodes CASSPTGGSYEQYF.

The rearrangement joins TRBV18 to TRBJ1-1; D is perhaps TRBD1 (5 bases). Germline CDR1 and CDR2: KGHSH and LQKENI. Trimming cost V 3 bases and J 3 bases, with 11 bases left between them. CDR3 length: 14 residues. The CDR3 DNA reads TGTGCCAGCTCACCCACAGGTTCCGACACTGAAGCTTTCTTT. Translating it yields CASSPTGSDTEAFF.

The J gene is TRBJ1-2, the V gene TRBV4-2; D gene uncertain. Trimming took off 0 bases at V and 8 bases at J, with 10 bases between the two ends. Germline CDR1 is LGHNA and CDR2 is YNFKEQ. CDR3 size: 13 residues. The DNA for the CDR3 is TGTGCCAGCAGCCAAGATTACGGGCGAGGCTACACCTTC. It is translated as CASSQDYGRGYTF.

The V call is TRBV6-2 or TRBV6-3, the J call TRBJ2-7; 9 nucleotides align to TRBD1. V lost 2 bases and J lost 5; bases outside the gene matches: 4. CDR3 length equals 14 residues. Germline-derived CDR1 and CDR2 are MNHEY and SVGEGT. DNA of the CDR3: TGTGCCAGCAGTTACGGGACAGGGTTCAACGAGCAGTACTTC. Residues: CASSYGTGFNEQYF.

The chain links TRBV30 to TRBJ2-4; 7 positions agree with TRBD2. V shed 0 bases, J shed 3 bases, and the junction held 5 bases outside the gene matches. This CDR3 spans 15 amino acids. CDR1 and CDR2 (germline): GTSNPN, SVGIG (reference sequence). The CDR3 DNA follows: TGTGCCTGGAGTGTGAAAGCGGGGAACAAAAACATTCAGTACTTC. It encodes CAWSVKAGNKNIQYF.

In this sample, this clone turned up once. The CDR3 is CASRRDGTTGELFF. The CDR3 coding sequence is TGTGCCAGTAGGAGGGACGGGACCACCGGGGAGCTGTTTTTT. The genes are TRBV19 and TRBJ2-2; D tentatively reads TRBD1 or TRBD2 (5 bases each). The CDR3 totals 14 residues. Germline-derived CDR1 and CDR2 are LNHDA and SQIVND (reference sequence). V lost 6 bases, J lost 4 bases, and 12 bases lay in between. The variable domain in full, with the rest retrieved from reference TRBV19 and TRBJ2-2, is DGGITQSPKYLFRKEGQNVTLSCEQNLNHDAMYWYRQDPGQGLRLIYYSQIVNDFQKGDIAEGYSVSREKKESFPLTVTSAQKNPTAFYLCASRRDGTTGELFFGEGSRLTVL.

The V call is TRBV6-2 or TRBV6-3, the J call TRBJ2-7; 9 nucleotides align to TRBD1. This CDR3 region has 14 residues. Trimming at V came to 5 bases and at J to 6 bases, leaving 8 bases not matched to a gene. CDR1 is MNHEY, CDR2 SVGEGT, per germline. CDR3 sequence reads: CASSRLDRGGEQYF. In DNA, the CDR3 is TGTGCCAGCAGTCGCTTGGACAGGGGAGGCGAGCAGTACTTC.

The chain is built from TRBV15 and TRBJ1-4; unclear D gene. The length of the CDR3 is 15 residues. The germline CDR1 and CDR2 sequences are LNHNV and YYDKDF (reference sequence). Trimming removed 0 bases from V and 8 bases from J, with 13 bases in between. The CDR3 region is CATSRDSPPWEKLFF. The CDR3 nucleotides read TGTGCCACCAGCAGAGATTCCCCCCCATGGGAAAAACTGTTTTTT.

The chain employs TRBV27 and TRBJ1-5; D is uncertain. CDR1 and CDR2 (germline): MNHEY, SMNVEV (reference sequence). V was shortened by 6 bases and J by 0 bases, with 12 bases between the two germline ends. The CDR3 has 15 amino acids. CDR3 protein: CASSPTRDSNQPQHF. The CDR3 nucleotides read TGTGCCAGCAGCCCTACACGGGATAGCAATCAGCCCCAGCATTTT.

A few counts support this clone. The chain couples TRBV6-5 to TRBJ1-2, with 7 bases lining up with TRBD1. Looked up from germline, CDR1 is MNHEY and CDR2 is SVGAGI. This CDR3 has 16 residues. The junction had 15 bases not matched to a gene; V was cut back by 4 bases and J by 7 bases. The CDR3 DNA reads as TGTGCCAGCAGTTCACTTGCCCCGGGACAGAGTCTTGGCTACACCTTC. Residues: CASSSLAPGQSLGYTF.

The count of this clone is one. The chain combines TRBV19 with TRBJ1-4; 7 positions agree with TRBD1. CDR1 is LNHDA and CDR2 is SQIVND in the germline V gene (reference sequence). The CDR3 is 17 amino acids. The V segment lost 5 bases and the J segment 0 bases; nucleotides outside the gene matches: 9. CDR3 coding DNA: TGTGCCAGTAGTTTTCGACAGGGTCCCTCAACTAATGAAAAACTGTTTTTT. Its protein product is CASSFRQGPSTNEKLFF.

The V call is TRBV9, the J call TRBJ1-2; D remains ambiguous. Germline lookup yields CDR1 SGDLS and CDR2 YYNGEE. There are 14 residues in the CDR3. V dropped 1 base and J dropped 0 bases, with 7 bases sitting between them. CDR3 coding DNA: TGTGCCAGCAGCGTAAGTACGGCTAACTATGGCTACACCTTC. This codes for CASSVSTANYGYTF.

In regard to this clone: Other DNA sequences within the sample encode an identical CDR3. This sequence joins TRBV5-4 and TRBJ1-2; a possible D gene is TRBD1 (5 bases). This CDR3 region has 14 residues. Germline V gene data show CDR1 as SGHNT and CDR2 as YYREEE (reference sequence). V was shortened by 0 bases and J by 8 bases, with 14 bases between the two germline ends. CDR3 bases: TGTGCCAGCAGCTTGGGGGGTTACGGGGGGGGCTACACCTTC. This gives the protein CASSLGGYGGGYTF.